The source of this T cell receptor beta chain is a study of T cell changes during pregnancy in multiple sclerosis. Profiling relied on immunoSEQ multiplex PCR, and the TCRdb table lists in-frame clones only, not all of them. The sample records some 70,000 clones, roughly 90% being singletons. This sample comprised CD8+ T cells from peripheral blood mononuclear cells, obtained before pregnancy. The sequence was collected from a female donor with multiple sclerosis, enrolled in a pregnancy study.

The DNA of the CDR3 is TGTGCCAGCAGTTCCTCGTTTTCGCGGGAGACCCAGTACTTC. Amino acids: CASSSSFSRETQYF. The V gene is TRBV6-5, the J gene TRBJ2-5; D is undetermined. Germline loops: CDR1 MNHEY, CDR2 SVGAGI. The V and J ends lost 4 bases and 5 bases respectively, with 14 bases between them. CDR3 length: 14 amino acids.